Below are 8 T cell receptor beta chains sequenced from a single sample in a study of blood T cell repertoires in COVID-19. Assay: immunoSEQ multiplex PCR; the TCRdb copy retains only in-frame clones and omits some. The table records around 51,000 clones, 90% of them present only once. The sequenced material came from peripheral blood. These receptors were collected from a man aged 70-80 years with acute or convalescent COVID-19.

The chain recombines TRBV6-6 with TRBJ2-7; 8 positions match TRBD1. The CDR3 extends over 17 amino acids. CDR1 and CDR2 (germline): MNHNY, SVGAGI (reference sequence). J gave up 0 bases and V 5 bases, and 12 bases lay outside the gene matches. The CDR3, as DNA: TGTGCCAGCAGTAGATCGGGACAGGTCTCTAACTCCTACGAGCAGTACTTC. This codes for CASSRSGQVSNSYEQYF.

The chain employs TRBV4-3 and TRBJ2-7, with 12 positions matching TRBD2. The CDR3 has 14 residues. The germline CDR1 and CDR2 sequences are LGHNA and YSLEER. The J segment lost 4 bases and the V segment lost 4 bases, leaving 2 bases of the junction unmatched. The CDR3 sequence is CASSPGTSGYEQYF. The CDR3 DNA is TGCGCCAGCAGCCCCGGGACTAGCGGGTACGAGCAGTACTTC.

The chain employs TRBV3-1 (or the pseudogene TRBV3-2) and TRBJ2-3; 9 positions agree with TRBD1. The CDR3 has 13 amino acids. Germline lookup yields CDR1 LGHDT and CDR2 YNNKEL (reference sequence). V was clipped by 8 bases and J by 3 bases; unmatched bases: 3. The chain's CDR3 is CASGDRVTDTQYF. Here the CDR3 DNA reads TGTGCCAGCGGGGACAGGGTGACAGATACGCAGTATTTT.

This rearrangement joins TRBV7-8 to TRBJ1-2; tentatively, D is TRBD1 (5 bases). Trimming removed 8 bases at V and 7 bases at J, with 14 bases between. The length of the CDR3 is 12 residues. Germline-derived CDR1 and CDR2 are SGHVS and FQNEAQ. The CDR3 loop reads CASYIPGGGYTF. CDR3 sequence (DNA): TGTGCCAGCTACATACCGGGGGGTGGCTACACCTTC. Full variable domain (missing parts from reference TRBV7-8 and TRBJ1-2): GAGVSQSPRYKVAKRGQDVALRCDPISGHVSLFWYQQALGQGPEFLTYFQNEAQLDKSGLPSDRFFAERPEGSVSTLKIQRTQQEDSAVYLCASYIPGGGYTFGSGTRLTVV.

In this sample, this clone turned up once. This chain uses TRBV7-2 with TRBJ2-1; 13 bases line up with TRBD2. The CDR3 length is 20 residues. Germline V gene data show CDR1 as SGHTA and CDR2 as FQGNSA. Trimming cost V 0 bases and J 5 bases; bases outside gene matches: 13. CDR3 residues: CASSLAQLAGGVYPNNEQFF. CDR3 coding DNA: TGTGCCAGCAGCTTAGCCCAACTAGCGGGGGGGGTCTACCCTAACAATGAGCAGTTCTTC.

In this sample, this clone turned up once. The chain recombines TRBV3-1 (or the pseudogene TRBV3-2) with TRBJ1-1; 8 nucleotides align to TRBD1. CDR3 size: 13 residues. Germline CDR1 LGHDT, CDR2 YNNKEL (reference sequence). V shed 4 bases and J 8 bases; nucleotides not matched to a gene: 6. This CDR3 is CASSLGQAGEAFF. DNA for the CDR3: TGTGCCAGCAGCCTGGGACAGGCGGGAGAAGCTTTCTTT.

This clone is a singleton in its sample. The rearrangement joins TRBV5-1 to TRBJ1-4; D is uncertain. Germline-derived CDR1 and CDR2 are SGHRS and YFSETQ. The length of the CDR3 is 14 residues. V shed 2 bases and J shed 8 bases, with 13 bases lying between them. Written as DNA, the CDR3 is TGCGCCAGCAGCTTCGGCTCGCGGAGGGAAAAACTGTTTTTT. Amino acids: CASSFGSRREKLFF.

The V and J genes are TRBV3-1 (or the pseudogene TRBV3-2) and TRBJ2-7; TRBD1 aligns across 8 bases. The CDR3 consists of 15 residues. The V and J ends lost 1 base and 6 bases, in that order; junction bases with no gene match: 8. CDR1 and CDR2 from the germline V gene are LGHDT and YNNKEL (reference sequence). CDR3 residues: CASSQGGTGSPEQYF. CDR3 in DNA: TGTGCCAGCAGCCAAGGAGGGACAGGTTCGCCCGAGCAGTACTTC.